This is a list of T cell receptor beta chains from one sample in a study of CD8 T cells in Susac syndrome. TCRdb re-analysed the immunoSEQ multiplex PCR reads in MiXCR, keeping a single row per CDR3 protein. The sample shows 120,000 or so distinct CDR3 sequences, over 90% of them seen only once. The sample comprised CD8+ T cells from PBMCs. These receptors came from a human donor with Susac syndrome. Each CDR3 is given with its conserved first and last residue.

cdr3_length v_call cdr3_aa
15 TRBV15 CATSSSGTGDTEAFF
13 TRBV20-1 CSAWRDFGETQYF
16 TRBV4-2 CASSQAAGTSSYEQYF
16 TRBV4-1 CASSQDSVAVSYEQYF
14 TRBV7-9 CASNAGGIRNEQFF
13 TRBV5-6 CASSLVTAYEQYF
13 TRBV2 CASSEHSHQPQHF
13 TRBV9 CASRQQGTDTQYF
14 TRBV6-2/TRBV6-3 CASSYSGGRTEAFF
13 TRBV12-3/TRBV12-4 CASSLGGSSGYTF
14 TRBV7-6 CASSVSVGNTEAFF
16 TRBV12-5 CASGLGRDREEETQYF
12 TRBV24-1 CATSETTDEQYF
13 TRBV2 CASSEGSYNEQFF
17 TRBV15 CATSRDRGGPTNYGYTF
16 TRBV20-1 CSAREWDTGSGNTIYF
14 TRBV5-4 CASSQPINGDGYTF
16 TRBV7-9 CASSKNREKGVYEQYF
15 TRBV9 CASSVGGQMNTEAFF
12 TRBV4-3 CASSQEGGELFF
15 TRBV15 CATSREERGNQPQHF
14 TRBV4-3 CASSPGTGTSEQYF
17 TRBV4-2 CASSQVSGRVDNSPLHF